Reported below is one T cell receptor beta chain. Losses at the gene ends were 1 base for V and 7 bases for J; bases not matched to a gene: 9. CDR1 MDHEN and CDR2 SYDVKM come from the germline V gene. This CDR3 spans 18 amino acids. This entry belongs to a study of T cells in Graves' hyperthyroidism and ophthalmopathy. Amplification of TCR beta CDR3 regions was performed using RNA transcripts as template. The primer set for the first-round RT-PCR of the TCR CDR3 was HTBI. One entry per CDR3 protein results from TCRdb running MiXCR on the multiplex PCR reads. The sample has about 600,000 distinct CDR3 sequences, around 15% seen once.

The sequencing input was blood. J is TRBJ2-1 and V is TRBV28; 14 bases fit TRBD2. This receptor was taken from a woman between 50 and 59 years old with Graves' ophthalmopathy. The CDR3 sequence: CASSLSAGTSGRLNEQFF. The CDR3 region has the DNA TGTGCCAGCAGTTTATCCGCCGGGACTAGCGGGAGATTAAATGAGCAGTTCTTC.